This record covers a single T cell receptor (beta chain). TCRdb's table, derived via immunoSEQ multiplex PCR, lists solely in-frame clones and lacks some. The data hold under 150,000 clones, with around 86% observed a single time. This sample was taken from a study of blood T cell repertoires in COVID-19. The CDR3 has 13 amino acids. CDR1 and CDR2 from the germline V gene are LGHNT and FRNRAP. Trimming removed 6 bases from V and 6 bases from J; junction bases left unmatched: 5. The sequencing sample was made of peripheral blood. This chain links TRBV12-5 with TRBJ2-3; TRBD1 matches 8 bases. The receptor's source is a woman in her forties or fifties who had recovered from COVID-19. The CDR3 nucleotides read TGTGCTAGTGGACAGCAGGGGGCGGATACGCAGTATTTT. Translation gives CASGQQGADTQYF.